This T cell receptor beta chain was found in a study of blood T cell repertoires in COVID-19. In the study overall: Whether acute or convalescent, the COVID-19 samples came from the United States, Italy and Spain. T cells, B-cell-depleted T cells, or PBMCs provided the cDNA or gDNA that served as material.

Per the original data handling: Quantification of nucleated cells was approximated via reference gene primer amplification. The method was immunoSEQ multiplex PCR; TCRdb's version includes in-frame clones alone and lacks a portion of them. That table gives V, J and clone size, and the DNA gave D and trimming. In the table there are fewer than 600,000 clones, 80% to 90% of which are singletons. Enrolled during active infection, Seattle patients were then followed longitudinally. This clone turned up a few times. The junction departs from the called germline gene at one end, perhaps through a read error. Germline CDR1 MNHNY, CDR2 SVGAGI (reference sequence). This CDR3 has 12 residues.

The chain joins TRBV6-6 to TRBJ2-1, with a tentative D call TRBD2 (5 bases). The sequence was obtained from a man between 18 and 29 years old with COVID-19, enrolled during active disease. Sequencing was carried out using peripheral blood. The CDR3 here is CASSPDYTEQFF. CDR3 DNA sequence: TGTGCCAGCAGTCCCGACTACACTGAGCAGTTCTTC.